This T cell receptor beta chain was captured by sequencing in a study of vaccination effects on CD4 cells after COVID-19. Before sequencing took place, the ViraFEST assay used viral peptide pools to expand antigen-specific CD4+ T cells. Cultured cells yielded isolated CD4+ T cells after 10 to 11 days. Vaccinated recipients, who were negative for nucleocapsid antibodies, had no history of SARS-CoV-2 infection. IL-2 medium supplanted half the medium on days 3 and 7. The CDR3 sequence is 15 residues long. Looked up from germline, CDR1 is MGHRA and CDR2 is YSYEKL. V lost 4 bases and J 3 bases, leaving 15 bases between the germline ends. Turning to this clone: Its target is unknown.

Assay: immunoSEQ multiplex PCR; the TCRdb copy retains only in-frame clones and omits some. The table lists 71,000 or so clones, under 75% of them singletons. This clonotype originated in a human donor who received a COVID-19 vaccine. The chain links TRBV4-1 to TRBJ1-1; TRBD1 is a possible D gene (5 bases). The source material was CD4+ T cells from PBMCs cultured with HCoV-OC43 spike peptides, sampled before COVID-19 vaccination. Subset in this sample: HCoV-OC43 spike overlapping peptide pool stimulation. The CDR3 loop reads CASSPTSWGDTEAFF. The CDR3 DNA reads as TGCGCCAGCAGCCCTACGAGCTGGGGGGACACTGAAGCTTTCTTT.